Below, one T cell receptor beta chain is given with its context. This record belongs to a study of blood T cell repertoires in COVID-19. Across the study: Acute and convalescent COVID-19 samples came from the United States, Italy and Spain. Sources were T cells, B-cell-depleted T cells, or PBMCs; the material itself was cDNA or gDNA.

Germline values: CDR1 LGHDT, CDR2 YNNKEL (reference sequence). The CDR3 extends over 16 amino acids. The V end was cut by 1 base, the J end by 2 bases, with 14 bases between. Sequencing used immunoSEQ multiplex PCR; TCRdb keeps in-frame clones, though not all of them. The data show under 250,000 clones, approximately 80% seen once. Material: peripheral blood. The rearrangement uses TRBV3-1 (or the pseudogene TRBV3-2) and TRBJ2-5; D may be TRBD2 (5 bases). The TCR originated in a human donor in a cohort sampled during active COVID-19. CDR3 DNA sequence: TGTGCCAGCAGCCAAGGGGTGTCCGGAGGACAAGAGACCCAGTACTTC. This gives the protein CASSQGVSGGQETQYF.